The 14 T cell receptor beta chains given below trace back to one sample, sequenced in a study of CD8 T cells in ankylosing spondylitis. Each CDR3 protein is one row after TCRdb ran MiXCR on the 5' RACE reads. The sample consists of around 150,000 distinct CDR3 sequences, under 45% of them appearing once. What was sequenced was synovial fluid, either unsorted or a sorted T cell fraction (not recorded which). The receptors derive from a male donor with ankylosing spondylitis.

This clonotype occurred a few times. V and J are TRBV4-3 and TRBJ1-5; 9 nucleotides line up with TRBD1. The V segment lost 4 bases and the J segment 4 bases; nucleotides outside the gene matches: 11. CDR1 and CDR2 from the germline V gene are LGHNA and YSLEER. The CDR3 loop spans 17 amino acids. In nucleotides, the CDR3 is TGCGCCAGCAGCCTCGGATGGCGGGACAGGGCTAATCAGCCCCAGCATTTT. Translation: CASSLGWRDRANQPQHF.

The chain is built from TRBV12-3 or TRBV12-4 and TRBJ2-1; no clear D gene. V dropped 4 bases and J dropped 7 bases, with 5 bases sitting between them. The CDR3 has 11 residues. The CDR3 is CASSWLNEQFF. In DNA form, the CDR3 reads TGTGCCAGCAGTTGGCTAAATGAGCAGTTCTTC.

The chain joins TRBV2 to TRBJ2-3; no reliable D call. The germline CDR1 and CDR2 sequences are SNHLY and FYNNEI. This CDR3 region has 14 residues. V dropped 7 bases and J dropped 0 bases, with 11 bases sitting between them. Here the CDR3 reads CASNTKDSTDTQYF. The DNA for the CDR3 is TGTGCCAGCAACACCAAGGACAGCACAGATACGCAGTATTTT.

This clonotype was seen only a few times. V is TRBV12-3 or TRBV12-4 and J is TRBJ2-1; the match to TRBD2 covers 7 bases. The CDR3 length is 16 residues. Unmatched junction bases numbered 8, after V lost 3 bases and J lost 3 bases. CDR3 sequence reads: CASSFYGRPFYNEQFF. CDR3 DNA sequence: TGTGCCAGCAGTTTCTACGGGAGGCCTTTCTACAATGAGCAGTTCTTC.

This clonotype has just a few counts. The chain recombines TRBV12-3 or TRBV12-4 with TRBJ2-4; 8 bases agree with TRBD2. Trimming took 5 bases from V and 1 from J; bases not matched to a gene: 7. This CDR3 is 16 amino acids long. CDR3 region: CASSARLANAKNIQYF. The CDR3 DNA reads as TGTGCCAGCAGTGCCCGACTAGCGAACGCCAAAAACATTCAGTACTTC.

The sample holds a few counts of this clonotype. The chain uses TRBV7-9 and TRBJ2-1, with 10 bases aligning to TRBD2. CDR1 and CDR2 from the germline V gene are SEHNR and FQNEAQ (reference sequence). The length of the CDR3 is 15 residues. The V and J ends lost 5 bases and 8 bases, in that order; junction bases with no gene match: 9. CDR3 DNA: TGTGCCAGCAGCCCAAGCGGGGGGGCCTTCGATGAGCAGTTCTTC. This codes for CASSPSGGAFDEQFF.

The rearrangement uses TRBV4-2 and TRBJ2-2; unclear D gene. V lost 4 bases, J lost 0 bases, and 6 bases lay in between. The CDR3 consists of 14 residues. The germline V gene has CDR1 LGHNA and CDR2 YNFKEQ. CDR3 sequence reads: CASSRNTNTGELFF. DNA of the CDR3: TGTGCCAGCAGCCGTAACACGAACACCGGGGAGCTGTTTTTT.

The chain carries TRBV24-1 and TRBJ2-3, with D unclear. The V and J ends lost 3 bases and 5 bases respectively, with 8 bases between them. Germline CDR1 KGHDR, CDR2 SFDVKD. This CDR3 comprises 13 residues. The DNA for the CDR3 is TGTGCCACCAGTGATCCGTGGGGAGATACGCAGTATTTT. Translated, it gives CATSDPWGDTQYF.

The chain uses TRBV4-3 and TRBJ2-1, with 9 bases matching TRBD2. V trimming: 0 bases; J trimming: 7 bases; junction bases outside the gene matches: 7. Germline CDR1 and CDR2: LGHNA and YSLEER. The CDR3 contains 16 residues. The chain's CDR3 is CASSQEPSGVPNEQFF. CDR3 DNA: TGCGCCAGCAGCCAAGAACCTAGCGGGGTTCCGAATGAGCAGTTCTTC.

The chain couples TRBV2 to TRBJ1-5, with D unresolved. Germline CDR1 is SNHLY and CDR2 is FYNNEI. With 6 bases removed from V and 1 base from J, the gap between germline ends came to 10 bases. The CDR3 is made up of 14 amino acids. This CDR3 is CASRGGRSNQPQHF. DNA of the CDR3: TGTGCCAGCAGGGGAGGCCGAAGCAATCAGCCCCAGCATTTT.

This clonotype was detected ten times or more. The gene calls are TRBV20-1 and TRBJ1-5, with D maybe TRBD1 (5 bases). Trimming cost V 2 bases and J 9 bases, with 20 bases left between them. Germline lookup yields CDR1 DFQATT and CDR2 SNEGSKA (reference sequence). CDR3 length equals 15 residues. The CDR3 bases are TGCAGTGCTAGACCCTCGGGACTGGACGGGGGGCCCCAGCATTTT. As protein: CSARPSGLDGGPQHF.

The genes are TRBV27 and TRBJ2-1; D not resolved. V lost 7 bases and J 2 bases, leaving 15 bases between the germline ends. CDR3 length: 15 residues. Germline V CDR1 and CDR2: MNHEY, SMNVEV (reference sequence). CDR3 bases: TGTGCCAGCACAAACACGGAGCCAACCTACAATGAGCAGTTCTTC. This codes for CASTNTEPTYNEQFF.

The rearrangement links TRBV7-3 to TRBJ1-6; no firm D call. With 5 bases removed from V and 7 bases from J, the gap between germline ends came to 12 bases. Germline V gene lookup returns CDR1 SGHTA and CDR2 FQGTGA. This CDR3 has 14 residues. This CDR3 is CASSPGSPNSPLHF. The CDR3 coding sequence is TGTGCCAGCAGCCCCGGGTCCCCCAATTCACCCCTCCACTTT.

This clonotype was detected many times. The chain recombines TRBV6-5 with TRBJ1-6; 7 positions match TRBD1. There are 15 residues in the CDR3. Germline CDR1 is MNHEY and CDR2 is SVGAGI. J was trimmed by 5 bases and V by 0 bases; bases with no gene match: 1. The CDR3 DNA sequence: TGTGCCAGCAGTTACTCAACAGGGGATAATTCACCCCTCCACTTT. Translating gives CASSYSTGDNSPLHF.